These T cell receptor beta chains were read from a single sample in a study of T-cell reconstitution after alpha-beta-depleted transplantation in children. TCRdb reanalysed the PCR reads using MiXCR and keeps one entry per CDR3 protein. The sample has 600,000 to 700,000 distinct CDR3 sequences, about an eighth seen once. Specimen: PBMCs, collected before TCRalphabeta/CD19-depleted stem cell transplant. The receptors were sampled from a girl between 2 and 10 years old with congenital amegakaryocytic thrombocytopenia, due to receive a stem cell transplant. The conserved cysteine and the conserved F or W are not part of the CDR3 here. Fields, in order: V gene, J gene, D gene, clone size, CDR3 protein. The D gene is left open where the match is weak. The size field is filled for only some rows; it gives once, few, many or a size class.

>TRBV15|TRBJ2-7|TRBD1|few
ATSREKQGELMTYEQY
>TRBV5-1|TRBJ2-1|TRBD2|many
ASSLGIVAGGSYNEQF
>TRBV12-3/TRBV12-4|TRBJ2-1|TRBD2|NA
ASSWGLAGDNYNEQF
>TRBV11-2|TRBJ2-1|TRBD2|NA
ASSFNLVLAEHNEQF
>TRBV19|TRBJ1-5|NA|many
ASAEGRGQPQH
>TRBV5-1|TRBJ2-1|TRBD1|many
ASTRQGERYNEQF
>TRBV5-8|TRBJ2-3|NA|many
ASSLGTEDSDTQY
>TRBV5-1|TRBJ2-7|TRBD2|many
ASSRGTSGSGYEQY
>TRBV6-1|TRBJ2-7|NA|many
ASSDSGNSYEQY
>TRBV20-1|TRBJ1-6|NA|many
SARAPGKLSPYNSPLH